This is a list of T cell receptor beta chains from one sample in a study of cytomegalovirus exposure and HLA in healthy donors. Assay used: immunoSEQ multiplex PCR; TCRdb lists only in-frame clones, some missing. The sample includes about 260,000 clones, approximately 84% seen only once; the top ten take more than 1.5%. The sample comprised PBMCs. The receptors here all came from a woman aged 40 to 50 in good health and CMV-seropositive. Both conserved end residues are part of each CDR3. The D gene is left open where the match is weak. Rows give clone size only sometimes, using once, few, many, or a class for an expanded clone.

cdr3_nt | cdr3_aa | clone_size | j_call | v_call | d_call
TGTGCCAGCAGCTTAGCGGTGCGCACTGAAGCTTTCTTT | CASSLAVRTEAFF | . | TRBJ1-1 | TRBV11-2 | .
TGTGCCAGCAGGACCGAAGGGGGATCCACTGAAGCTTTCTTT | CASRTEGGSTEAFF | once | TRBJ1-1 | TRBV27 | .
TGTGCCAGCAGCGTAGGAACAGGCGCCAATCAGCCCCAGCATTTT | CASSVGTGANQPQHF | few | TRBJ1-5 | TRBV9 | .
TGCAGCGTTGACCAGGGGAACTATGGCTACACCTTC | CSVDQGNYGYTF | . | TRBJ1-2 | TRBV29-1 | .
TGTGCCAGCAGTCTCATAGCGGGAGGGACCTACGAGCAGTACTTC | CASSLIAGGTYEQYF | . | TRBJ2-7 | TRBV27 | TRBD2
TGTGCCAGTAGTAGATCACAGGGGAAGGATGGCTACACCTTC | CASSRSQGKDGYTF | . | TRBJ1-2 | TRBV19 | TRBD1
TGTGCCAGCAGCTTAGGGGGACAGGGGACAACTAATGAAAAACTGTTTTTT | CASSLGGQGTTNEKLFF | . | TRBJ1-4 | TRBV7-9 | TRBD1
TGTGCCAGCAGCCTTCTATCTAGCGGGTGCTCCAATGAGCAGTTCTTC | CASSLLSSGCSNEQFF | . | TRBJ2-1 | TRBV21-1 | .
TGTGCCAGCAGTACAATACAGGGTTACGAGCAGTACTTC | CASSTIQGYEQYF | . | TRBJ2-7 | TRBV28 | .
TGTGCCAGCAGCCAGCAGACTAGCGGGGAAACAGATACGCAGTATTTT | CASSQQTSGETDTQYF | . | TRBJ2-3 | TRBV4-2 | TRBD2
TGCGCCAGCAGCTTGGACGGATTCGGGACTTCCTATAATTCACCCCTCCACTTT | CASSLDGFGTSYNSPLHF | . | TRBJ1-6 | TRBV5-1 | .
TGTGCCTGGAGCCACGGGTTGGACACTGAAGCTTTCTTT | CAWSHGLDTEAFF | . | TRBJ1-1 | TRBV30 | .
TGTGCCAGCAGCCGACTTAGCGGGACCGGCGCCGGGGAGCTGTTTTTT | CASSRLSGTGAGELFF | once | TRBJ2-2 | TRBV28 | TRBD2
TGTGCCAGCAGCCTGGACAGGGGATCCTACGAGCAGTACTTC | CASSLDRGSYEQYF | . | TRBJ2-7 | TRBV6-5 | TRBD1
TGCAGTGCGACGGGAAACTATGGCTACACCTTC | CSATGNYGYTF | . | TRBJ1-2 | TRBV20-1 | .
TGTGCCAGCAGCTTGGACGGCAGGCCTACCAATGAGCAGTTCTTC | CASSLDGRPTNEQFF | . | TRBJ2-1 | TRBV5-6 | .
TGCGCCAGCAGCTTAGGCCCAGGCCAGGACACTGAAGCTTTCTTT | CASSLGPGQDTEAFF | . | TRBJ1-1 | TRBV5-1 | .
TGTGCCAGCAGTGACCTAGCGGATATAGCCAAAAACATTCAGTACTTC | CASSDLADIAKNIQYF | once | TRBJ2-4 | TRBV2 | TRBD2
TGTGCCAGCAGTTACGGGGCGGGAGGACAAGAGACCCAGTACTTC | CASSYGAGGQETQYF | . | TRBJ2-5 | TRBV6-5 | TRBD2
TGTGCCAGCAGCTTGGGAGACCTGAACGAGCAGTACTTC | CASSLGDLNEQYF | . | TRBJ2-7 | TRBV7-8 | .
TGCGCCAGCAGCCAAGAGGTCGCTAGCGGGAGCACAGATACGCAGTATTTT | CASSQEVASGSTDTQYF | . | TRBJ2-3 | TRBV4-3 | TRBD2
TGTGCCAGCAGTTCTAGTAATGAGCAGTTCTTC | CASSSSNEQFF | . | TRBJ2-1 | TRBV28 | .
TGTGCCAGCCCGGCAGGGCTCTATGGGACTGAAGCTTTCTTT | CASPAGLYGTEAFF | . | TRBJ1-1 | TRBV6-1 | .
TGCGCCAGCAGCCAAGTGGTTCAGGGGACCCAGTACTTC | CASSQVVQGTQYF | . | TRBJ2-5 | TRBV4-3 | .
TGTGCCAGCAGCCAAGTAGGGGGGGGTGGCGATGAGCAGTTCTTC | CASSQVGGGGDEQFF | . | TRBJ2-1 | TRBV5-8 | .
TGCGCCAGCAGCGTCGAGGGCCGGGAACTGTTTTTT | CASSVEGRELFF | . | TRBJ1-4 | TRBV5-1 | .
TGTGCCTGGAGTGAGTCGGGAAGATATAATTCACCCCTCCACTTT | CAWSESGRYNSPLHF | . | TRBJ1-6 | TRBV30 | .
TGTGCCAGCAGCTTATTAGGGGGTGGAAGTCTAGGCGGTGGAGAAAAACTGTTTTTT | CASSLLGGGSLGGGEKLFF | . | TRBJ1-4 | TRBV7-2 | .
TGTGCCAGCAGCCCCGCCGGGACTAGGGGCAATGAGCAGTTCTTC | CASSPAGTRGNEQFF | . | TRBJ2-1 | TRBV27 | TRBD2
TGTGCCAGCAGCCAAGAAGTCTTTCAGGACACCGGGGAGCTGTTTTTT | CASSQEVFQDTGELFF | once | TRBJ2-2 | TRBV4-2 | .
TGTGCCAGCAGTTACAGCGGTGGCGGCTCCTACGAGCAGTACTTC | CASSYSGGGSYEQYF | . | TRBJ2-7 | TRBV6-5 | .
TGTGCCAGTAGTCCCCGGACTAGCGGGAATGGAGATACGCAGTATTTT | CASSPRTSGNGDTQYF | . | TRBJ2-3 | TRBV19 | TRBD2
TGTGCCAGCAAACCTCCCGGCCAGGGGATTAGGGAGCAGTACTTC | CASKPPGQGIREQYF | . | TRBJ2-7 | TRBV28 | .
TGTGCCAGCAGTTCCCGGGGGGGTACTAACTATGGCTACACCTTC | CASSSRGGTNYGYTF | . | TRBJ1-2 | TRBV6-6 | .
TGTTCCAGCAGCTTATCGGGGGGTATTGCTAACTATGGCTACACCTTC | CSSSLSGGIANYGYTF | once | TRBJ1-2 | TRBV7-9 | .
TGTGCTAGCAGCAGGGGACTAGCGGGAGAGACCCAGTACTTC | CASSRGLAGETQYF | . | TRBJ2-5 | TRBV7-7 | TRBD2
TGTGCCAGCAGTTTTCTAAATAGCAATCAGCCCCAGCATTTT | CASSFLNSNQPQHF | . | TRBJ1-5 | TRBV28 | .
TGTGCCAGCAGTACAGGACTCCGGACAGGTGGAAATACGCAGTATTTT | CASSTGLRTGGNTQYF | . | TRBJ2-3 | TRBV28 | TRBD1
TGTGCCAGCAGCGTAGGGAGGAGCACTGAAGCTTTCTTT | CASSVGRSTEAFF | once | TRBJ1-1 | TRBV9 | .
TGTGCCAGCAGTTACCCCCCCTTGAGGAACACTGAAGCTTTCTTT | CASSYPPLRNTEAFF | . | TRBJ1-1 | TRBV6-6 | .
TGTGCCAGCAGCTCGGCTAGCGATGCCAATGAGCAGTTCTTC | CASSSASDANEQFF | . | TRBJ2-1 | TRBV7-9 | .
TGTGCCAGCAGCTTAGACGCGTTGAGCATTCAGTACTTC | CASSLDALSIQYF | . | TRBJ2-4 | TRBV7-2 | .
TGTGCCAGCAGCCTGGGGGGGGAATTTGAAGCTTTCTTT | CASSLGGEFEAFF | . | TRBJ1-1 | TRBV5-4 | .
TGTGCCAGCAGGCCGGAGAACTACAATGAGCAGTTCTTC | CASRPENYNEQFF | . | TRBJ2-1 | TRBV7-9 | .
TGTGCCAGCAGCTTACTAGTTGCGGGGGGAGGGTACACTGAAGCTTTCTTT | CASSLLVAGGGYTEAFF | once | TRBJ1-1 | TRBV7-9 | .
TGCAGCGGAGGGAGAGCGGAGACCCAGTACTTC | CSGGRAETQYF | once | TRBJ2-5 | TRBV29-1 | .
TGCGCCAGCAGCTCATCACTAGCGGCGAACACAGATACGCAGTATTTT | CASSSSLAANTDTQYF | . | TRBJ2-3 | TRBV5-1 | TRBD2
TGTGCCAGCAGCCACCGCCTAGGTGAGCAGTTCTTC | CASSHRLGEQFF | . | TRBJ2-1 | TRBV7-8 | .
TGTGCCAGCAGTGCGACAGGGGGATATGAAAAACTGTTTTTT | CASSATGGYEKLFF | once | TRBJ1-4 | TRBV25-1 | TRBD1
TGTGCCAGCAGTGAAGCGCCATGGGCTGGAGGGGATACGCAGTATTTT | CASSEAPWAGGDTQYF | . | TRBJ2-3 | TRBV2 | .
TGTGCCAGCAGCTATGCAGCGGGGACTACCTACAATGAGCAGTTCTTC | CASSYAAGTTYNEQFF | . | TRBJ2-1 | TRBV5-4 | TRBD2
TGTGCCAGCAGTTGGTTCGAGCGGTACGAGCAGTACTTC | CASSWFERYEQYF | . | TRBJ2-7 | TRBV28 | .
TGTGCCAGCAGTCGGCTAGCGGGAGGGCCGGGCGAGCAGTACTTC | CASSRLAGGPGEQYF | . | TRBJ2-7 | TRBV6-5 | TRBD2
TGCGCCAGCAGCCAAGATTCAGGGGTCTCTGGAAACACCATATATTTT | CASSQDSGVSGNTIYF | few | TRBJ1-3 | TRBV4-3 | .
TGCGCCAGCAGCTTGGAACGGGGCAGGGGGGATACGCAGTATTTT | CASSLERGRGDTQYF | . | TRBJ2-3 | TRBV5-1 | TRBD1
TGTGCCAGCAGCGCCCGGGACAGGATGAACACTGAAGCTTTCTTT | CASSARDRMNTEAFF | . | TRBJ1-1 | TRBV9 | TRBD1
TGTGCCAGCAGCTTTCGGGGAAAGGACACTGAAGCTTTCTTT | CASSFRGKDTEAFF | few | TRBJ1-1 | TRBV7-8 | .
TGCAGCGTTGACAGCTCTGGGGCCAACGTCCTGACTTTC | CSVDSSGANVLTF | . | TRBJ2-6 | TRBV29-1 | .
TGTGCCAGCAGTCCGGGGGAGACCCAGTACTTC | CASSPGETQYF | . | TRBJ2-5 | TRBV6-5 | .
TGCAGCGTTGCAGGCAGGATGAACTCCTACGAGCAGTACTTC | CSVAGRMNSYEQYF | . | TRBJ2-7 | TRBV29-1 | .